This is a list of T cell receptor beta chains from one sample in a study of cytomegalovirus exposure and HLA in healthy donors. Using immunoSEQ multiplex PCR, the repertoire was profiled, and TCRdb retains in-frame clones only, with some absent. The data show roughly 63,000 clones, roughly 90% seen once. Material: PBMCs. Receptors were obtained from a woman under 30 in good health and CMV-seronegative. CDR3s include the opening cysteine and the closing phenylalanine or tryptophan. The D gene is left open where the match is weak. Only part of the rows carry a size: once, few, many, or a class if the clone is expanded.

d_gene,v_gene,j_gene,abundance,CDR3nt,CDR3aa
TRBD1,TRBV11-2,TRBJ2-7,NA,TGTGCCAGCAGCTCCCCTTTCCGGGACAGGGTGTACGAGCAGTACTTC,CASSSPFRDRVYEQYF
NA,TRBV27,TRBJ2-4,NA,TGTGCCAGCAGTAGATACAGGGACGGCGGCAAAAACATTCAGTACTTC,CASSRYRDGGKNIQYF
TRBD2,TRBV5-4,TRBJ2-1,NA,TGTGCCAGCAGCTTGGGCGGGAGTGTGGTCAATGAGCAGTTCTTC,CASSLGGSVVNEQFF
TRBD1,TRBV28,TRBJ1-5,once,TGTGCCAGCAGGACAGGGGGTCAGCCCCAGCATTTT,CASRTGGQPQHF
TRBD2,TRBV27,TRBJ2-1,NA,TGTGCCACTCCGCCCGGGGGGGGCTCCTACAATGAGCAGTTCTTC,CATPPGGGSYNEQFF
NA,TRBV27,TRBJ1-2,NA,TGTGCCAGCAGTAGAAGACAGTGGAACTATGGCTACACCTTC,CASSRRQWNYGYTF
NA,TRBV18,TRBJ2-1,NA,TGTGCCAGCTCACCTCAAGCAGGGGCTAGGGATGAGCAGTTCTTC,CASSPQAGARDEQFF
TRBD1,TRBV28,TRBJ1-5,NA,TGTGCCAGCAGCTTAACCCTAGTCCGGGACAGGGGGCCGGGATATAGCAATCAGCCCCAGCATTTT,CASSLTLVRDRGPGYSNQPQHF
TRBD1,TRBV19,TRBJ1-6,NA,TGTGCCAGTAGGGAGACAGGGGATAATTCACCCCTCCACTTT,CASRETGDNSPLHF
TRBD2,TRBV2,TRBJ2-3,NA,TGTGCCAGCAAGGGACTAGCGGGAGGTTCAGATACGCAGTATTTT,CASKGLAGGSDTQYF
NA,TRBV28,TRBJ2-7,NA,TGTGCCAGCAGTCCGGGACTTACCTACGAGCAGTACTTC,CASSPGLTYEQYF
TRBD1,TRBV5-5,TRBJ2-7,NA,TGTGCCAGCAGCCGAACAGGGGCTGGCTCCTACGAGCAGTACTTC,CASSRTGAGSYEQYF
NA,TRBV7-9,TRBJ1-4,NA,TGTGCCAGCAGCTTAAACACAGAAAATGAAAAACTGTTTTTT,CASSLNTENEKLFF
TRBD2,TRBV6-5,TRBJ2-5,NA,TGTGCCAGCAGTTACTCGGGTCTAGCGGGGCTCCAGACCCAGTACTTC,CASSYSGLAGLQTQYF
TRBD1,TRBV7-9,TRBJ1-1,NA,TGTGCCAGCAGCTTAGTTCCAGGGGGCTTCACTGAAGCTTTCTTT,CASSLVPGGFTEAFF
NA,TRBV11-2,TRBJ1-5,NA,TGTGCCAGCAGCTTAGATCCAGGGTCAGGACAGCCCCAGCATTTT,CASSLDPGSGQPQHF